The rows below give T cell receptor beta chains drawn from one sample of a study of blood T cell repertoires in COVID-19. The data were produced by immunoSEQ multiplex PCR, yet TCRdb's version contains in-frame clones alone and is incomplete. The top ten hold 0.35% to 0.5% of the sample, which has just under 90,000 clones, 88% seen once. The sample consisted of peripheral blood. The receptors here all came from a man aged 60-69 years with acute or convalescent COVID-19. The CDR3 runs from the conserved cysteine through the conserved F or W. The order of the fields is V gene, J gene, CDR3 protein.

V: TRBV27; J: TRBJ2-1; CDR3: CASWMGLADNEQFF
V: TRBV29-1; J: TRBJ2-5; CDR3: CSVGGGDQETQYF
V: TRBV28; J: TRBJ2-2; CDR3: CASTLRGPNTGELFF
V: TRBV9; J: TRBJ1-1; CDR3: CASSVDPDSNTEAFF
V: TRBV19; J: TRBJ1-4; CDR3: CASSNTGINEKLFF
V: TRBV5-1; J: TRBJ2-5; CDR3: CASSLNDRNQETQYF
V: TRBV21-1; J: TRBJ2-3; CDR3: CASRAGFTDTQYF
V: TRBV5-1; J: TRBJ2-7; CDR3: CASSAGQGYEQYF
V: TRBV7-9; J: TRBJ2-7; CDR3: CASSLGGGSYEQYF
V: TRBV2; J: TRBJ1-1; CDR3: CASRDRTGGEKAFF
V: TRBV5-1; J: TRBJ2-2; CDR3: CASSLDSGLGTGELFF
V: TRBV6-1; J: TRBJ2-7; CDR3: CASSETSGRYYEQYF
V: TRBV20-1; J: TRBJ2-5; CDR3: CSATGEETQYF
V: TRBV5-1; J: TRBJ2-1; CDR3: CASSNSRDEQFF
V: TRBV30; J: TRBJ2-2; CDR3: CAWAGHPNTGELFF
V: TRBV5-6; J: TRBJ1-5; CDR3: CASSDRRGGSNQPQHF